This T cell receptor (beta chain) was recovered during a study of T cell repertoires in cytomegalovirus infection. Turning to the study itself: An indication of both CMV infection and matching HLA type came from public TCR beta signatures. Notes on the study in general: Summed frequency of public TCR beta families distinguished CMV carriers with the relevant HLA. HLA-C-restricted TCR beta clonotypes specific for CMV led the ex vivo response.

TCRdb itself ran the reads through MiXCR, one entry per CDR3 protein. The table shows roughly 600,000 distinct CDR3 sequences, with 20% to 30% occurring only once. This CDR3 comprises 13 residues. Trimming took 0 bases from V and 4 from J, leaving 6 bases between them. Germline V gene data show CDR1 as SGHTA and CDR2 as FQGTGA. This clonotype was observed a handful of times. Its antigen is currently unknown. This chain joins TRBV7-3 and TRBJ1-1, with D unresolved. Material for sequencing was CD8+ T cells from PBMCs. The TCR was taken from a human donor in good health (CMV status not recorded). Some clones in this sample may be carry-over from other donors' samples. The DNA of the CDR3 is TGTGCCAGCAGCTTAACCAGGACCACTGAAGCTTTCTTT. Its translation is CASSLTRTTEAFF.